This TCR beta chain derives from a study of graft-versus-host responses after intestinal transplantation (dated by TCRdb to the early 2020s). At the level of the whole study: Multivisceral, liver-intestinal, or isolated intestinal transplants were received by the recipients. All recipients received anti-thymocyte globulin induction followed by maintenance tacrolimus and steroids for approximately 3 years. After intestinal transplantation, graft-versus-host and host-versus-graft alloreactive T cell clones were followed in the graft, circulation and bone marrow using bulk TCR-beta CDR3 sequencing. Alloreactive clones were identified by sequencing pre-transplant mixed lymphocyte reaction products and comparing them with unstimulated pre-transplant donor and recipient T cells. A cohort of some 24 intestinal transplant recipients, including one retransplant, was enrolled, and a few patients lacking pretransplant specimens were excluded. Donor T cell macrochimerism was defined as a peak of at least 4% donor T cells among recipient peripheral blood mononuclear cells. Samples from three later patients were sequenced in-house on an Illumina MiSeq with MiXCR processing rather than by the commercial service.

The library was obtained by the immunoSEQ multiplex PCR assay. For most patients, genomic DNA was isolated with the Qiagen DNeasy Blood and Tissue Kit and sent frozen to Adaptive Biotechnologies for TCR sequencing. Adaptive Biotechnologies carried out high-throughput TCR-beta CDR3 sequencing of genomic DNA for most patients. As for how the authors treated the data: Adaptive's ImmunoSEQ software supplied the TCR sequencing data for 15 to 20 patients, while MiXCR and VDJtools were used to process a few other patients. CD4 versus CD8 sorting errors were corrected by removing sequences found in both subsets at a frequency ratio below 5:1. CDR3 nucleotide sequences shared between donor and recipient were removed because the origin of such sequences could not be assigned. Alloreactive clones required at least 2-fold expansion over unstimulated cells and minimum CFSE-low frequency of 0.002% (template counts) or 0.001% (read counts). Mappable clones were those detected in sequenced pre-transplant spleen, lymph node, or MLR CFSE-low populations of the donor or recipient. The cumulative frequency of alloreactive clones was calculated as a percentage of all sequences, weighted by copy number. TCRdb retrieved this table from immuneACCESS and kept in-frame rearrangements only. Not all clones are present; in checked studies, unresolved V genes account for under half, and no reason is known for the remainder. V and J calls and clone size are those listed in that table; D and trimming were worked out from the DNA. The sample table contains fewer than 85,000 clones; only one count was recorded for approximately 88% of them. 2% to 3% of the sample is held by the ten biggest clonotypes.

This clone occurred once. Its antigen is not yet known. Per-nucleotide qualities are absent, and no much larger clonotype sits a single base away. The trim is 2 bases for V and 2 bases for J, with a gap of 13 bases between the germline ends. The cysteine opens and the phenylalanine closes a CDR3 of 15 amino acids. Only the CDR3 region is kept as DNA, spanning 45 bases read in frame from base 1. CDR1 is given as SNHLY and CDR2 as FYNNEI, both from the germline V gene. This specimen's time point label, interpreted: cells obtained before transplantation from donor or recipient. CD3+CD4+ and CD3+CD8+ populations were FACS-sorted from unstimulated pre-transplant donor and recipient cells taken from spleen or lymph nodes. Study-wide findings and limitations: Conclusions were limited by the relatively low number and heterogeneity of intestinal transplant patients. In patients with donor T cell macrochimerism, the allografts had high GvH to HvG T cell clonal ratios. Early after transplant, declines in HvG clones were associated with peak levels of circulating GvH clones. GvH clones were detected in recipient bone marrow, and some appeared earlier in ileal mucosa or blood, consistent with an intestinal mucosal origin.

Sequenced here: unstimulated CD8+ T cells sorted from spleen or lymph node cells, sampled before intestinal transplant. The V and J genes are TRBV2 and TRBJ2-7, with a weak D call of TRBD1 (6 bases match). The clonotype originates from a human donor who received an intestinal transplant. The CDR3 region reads CASSEIPDSTYEQYF. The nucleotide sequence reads TGTGCCAGCAGTGAAATCCCGGACAGCACCTACGAGCAGTACTTC. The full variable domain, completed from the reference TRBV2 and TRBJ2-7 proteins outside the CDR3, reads EPEVTQTPSHQVTQMGQEVILRCVPISNHLYFYWYRQILGQKVEFLVSFYNNEISEKSEIFDDQFSVERPDGSNFTLKIRSTKLEDSAMYFCASSEIPDSTYEQYFGPGTRLTVT.